These 29 T cell receptor beta chains originate from one sample sequenced in a study of T cells after yellow fever vaccination. MiXCR, run by TCRdb on the 5' RACE reads, gives a single entry per CDR3 protein. The table has 300,000 to 400,000 distinct CDR3 sequences, approximately 8% seen once. This material consisted of PBMCs, taken roughly 45 days after the first yellow fever vaccination. The receptor source for this set is a man between 18 and 35 years old who received the YFV17D yellow fever vaccine.

J is TRBJ2-7 and V is TRBV12-3 or TRBV12-4; 9 positions match TRBD2. The CDR3 has 15 amino acids. With V trimmed by 6 bases and J by 0 bases, 6 bases remained unmatched. The CDR3 nucleotides are TGTGCCAGCAGCCCTAGCGGGGATACCTCCTACGAGCAGTACTTC. It encodes CASSPSGDTSYEQYF.

V usage is TRBV5-1 and J usage is TRBJ2-5; 14 bases align to TRBD2. The V gene end was trimmed by 4 bases and the J gene end by 4 bases; junction bases not matched to a gene: 9. Germline V gene lookup returns CDR1 SGHRS and CDR2 YFSETQ. The CDR3 runs 17 residues. The CDR3 reads CASSEGLAGAGGETQYF. Here the CDR3 DNA reads TGCGCCAGCAGCGAGGGACTAGCGGGGGCGGGTGGAGAGACCCAGTACTTC.

This clonotype was seen repeatedly, ten times or more. The chain links TRBV9 to TRBJ2-3; TRBD1 is a possible D gene (6 bases). The CDR3 sequence is 12 residues long. Trimming pared 3 bases from V and 6 bases from J, leaving 8 bases between. Germline V gene sequence: CDR1 SGDLS, CDR2 YYNGEE. CDR3 sequence: CASSGRGDTQYF. The CDR3 coding sequence is TGTGCCAGCAGCGGAAGGGGGGATACGCAGTATTTT.

The V gene is TRBV30, the J gene TRBJ1-1; 7 bases match TRBD1. Germline V gene lookup returns CDR1 GTSNPN and CDR2 SVGIG (reference sequence). V lost 5 bases to trimming and J lost 11 bases; unmatched junction nucleotides: 11. The CDR3 covers 12 residues. The CDR3 here is CAWSTGSRVAFF. As DNA, the CDR3 is TGTGCCTGGTCGACAGGGTCCCGGGTTGCTTTCTTT.

V and J are TRBV29-1 and TRBJ2-3; 9 bases align to TRBD2. Germline V gives CDR1 SQVTM, CDR2 ANQGSEA. The V segment lost 7 bases and the J segment 7 bases; nucleotides outside the gene matches: 15. The CDR3 extends over 15 amino acids. The CDR3 coding sequence is TGCAGCGGCACGTCCCCGCGGGGGGGCACGTATACGCAGTATTTT. It encodes CSGTSPRGGTYTQYF.

This clonotype was recorded a few times. The chain is built from TRBV20-1 and TRBJ2-7, with a weak D call TRBD2 (6 bases). The V end lost 7 bases, the J end lost 1 base, and 11 bases lay between the germline ends. The germline gives CDR1 DFQATT, CDR2 SNEGSKA (reference sequence). The CDR3 is 12 amino acids. Here the CDR3 reads CSVGSQSYEQYF. The CDR3 coding sequence is TGCAGTGTCGGGAGTCAGTCCTACGAGCAGTACTTC.

This clonotype was picked up a small number of times. The V gene is TRBV27, the J gene TRBJ2-7, with D possibly matching TRBD1 (6 bases). The V end was cut by 3 bases, the J end by 3 bases, with 21 bases between. The germline V gene has CDR1 MNHEY and CDR2 SMNVEV (reference sequence). This CDR3 region has 17 residues. CDR3 protein: CASSFRGLGALNYEQYF. The CDR3 DNA reads TGTGCCAGCAGTTTCAGGGGCTTGGGGGCACTAAACTACGAGCAGTACTTC.

The chain uses TRBV7-9 and TRBJ2-7; 9 bases fit TRBD1. The V gene's germline CDR1 is SEHNR and CDR2 FQNEAQ (reference sequence). The CDR3 spans 16 residues. J was trimmed by 6 bases and V by 5 bases; bases with no gene match: 14. CDR3 loop: CASSKGGTGKVREQYF. The CDR3, as DNA: TGTGCCAGCAGCAAAGGAGGGACAGGGAAAGTTCGCGAGCAGTACTTC.

The chain links TRBV20-1 to TRBJ2-7, with TRBD2 matching 7 bases. Germline CDR1 is DFQATT and CDR2 is SNEGSKA (reference sequence). The CDR3 is made up of 13 amino acids. Germline trimming cut 5 bases from V and 0 bases from J; bases unmatched to any gene: 4. The CDR3 region is CSALRLASYEQYV. The CDR3 bases are TGCAGTGCTCTCAGACTAGCCTCCTACGAGCAGTACGTC.

This clonotype was counted many times. This chain connects TRBV4-2 to TRBJ2-5; D possibly matches TRBD1 or TRBD2 (5 bases each). The length of the CDR3 is 15 residues. V lost 0 bases, J lost 5 bases, and 13 bases lay in between. CDR1 LGHNA and CDR2 YNFKEQ come from the germline V gene. DNA of the CDR3: TGTGCCAGCAGCCAAGAATATGGGGGTTCTGAGACCCAGTACTTC. Translated, it gives CASSQEYGGSETQYF.

This chain connects TRBV5-1 to TRBJ1-6; 8 bases are a match to TRBD1. The CDR3 is 16 residues long. In germline, CDR1 is SGHRS, CDR2 YFSETQ. Unmatched junction bases numbered 13, after V lost 4 bases and J lost 10 bases. CDR3 in amino acids: CASSPGTGPLLSPLHF. DNA of the CDR3: TGCGCCAGCAGCCCGGGGACAGGCCCTCTCTTATCACCCCTCCACTTT.

This clonotype was detected ten times or more. This chain uses TRBV12-3 or TRBV12-4 with TRBJ1-2, with 8 bases fitting TRBD1. V shed 6 bases, J shed 9 bases, and the junction held 15 bases outside the gene matches. The CDR3 has 15 amino acids. The CDR3 sequence is CASRDQGARSMSYTF. CDR3 nucleotide sequence: TGTGCCAGCAGAGACCAGGGGGCGCGATCTATGAGCTACACCTTC.

This clonotype was counted only a few times. This chain uses TRBV5-1 with TRBJ1-4, with 7 nucleotides matching TRBD1. Germline V gene lookup returns CDR1 SGHRS and CDR2 YFSETQ. CDR3 length equals 14 residues. The V segment lost 5 bases and the J segment 6 bases; nucleotides outside the gene matches: 7. The CDR3: CASSMGTADEKLFF. The CDR3 DNA sequence: TGCGCCAGCAGTATGGGGACAGCGGATGAAAAACTGTTTTTT.

In its sample, this clonotype was seen a few times. The J gene is TRBJ1-5, the V gene TRBV5-4; D gene uncertain. This CDR3 is 12 amino acids long. Germline values: CDR1 SGHNT, CDR2 YYREEE (reference sequence). V was trimmed by 5 bases and J by 7 bases, leaving 10 bases between them. The CDR3 loop is CASSLFGQPQHF. CDR3 sequence (DNA): TGTGCCAGCAGTCTCTTCGGACAGCCCCAGCATTTT.

This clonotype showed up many times. The chain couples TRBV7-8 to TRBJ1-1; no clear D gene. Per germline, CDR1 SGHVS and CDR2 FQNEAQ. Trimming stripped 5 bases from V and 0 bases from J, with 10 bases between. CDR3 size: 14 residues. The CDR3 coding sequence is TGTGCCAGCAGCGCCCAACGCATGAACACTGAAGCTTTCTTT. Translating it yields CASSAQRMNTEAFF.

The rearrangement joins TRBV12-3 or TRBV12-4 to TRBJ1-1; 7 nucleotides match TRBD1. The CDR3 is 14 residues long. After removal of 6 bases from V and 1 base from J, the junction contained 5 bases not matched to a gene. The CDR3 DNA reads as TGTGCCAGCAGCACGACAGGGACGAACACTGAAGCTTTCTTT. Amino acid sequence: CASSTTGTNTEAFF.

The rearrangement links TRBV3-1 to TRBJ2-7, with D hard to call. Germline assignment: CDR1 LGHDT and CDR2 YNNKEL (reference sequence). The CDR3 is made up of 15 amino acids. With 0 bases removed from V and 0 bases from J, the gap between germline ends came to 9 bases. The CDR3 DNA reads TGTGCCAGCAGCCAAGACATGTGGAGCTCCTACGAGCAGTACGTC. Protein sequence: CASSQDMWSSYEQYV.

This clonotype was seen more than once but under ten times. For the CDR3, the DNA is TGTGCCAGCAGCTCCCTAGGACAGGGAATACATCAAGCTTTCTTT. As protein: CASSSLGQGIHQAFF. This chain uses TRBV7-9 with TRBJ1-1; TRBD1 matches 8 bases. Germline loops: CDR1 SEHNR, CDR2 FQNEAQ (reference sequence). This CDR3 is 15 amino acids long. J gave up 9 bases and V 4 bases, and 13 bases lay outside the gene matches.

The chain combines TRBV6-5 with TRBJ1-2; TRBD1 aligns across 7 bases. Germline lookup yields CDR1 MNHEY and CDR2 SVGAGI. The CDR3 totals 14 residues. The V and J ends lost 0 bases and 11 bases, in that order; junction bases with no gene match: 9. The CDR3 bases are TGTGCCAGCAGTTACTCAAGAGACAGGGTCCTTTACACCTTC. This gives the protein CASSYSRDRVLYTF.

The genes are TRBV5-8 and TRBJ2-7, with no clear D. The CDR3 is made up of 15 amino acids. CDR1 is SGHTS, CDR2 YDEGEE, per germline. Between the trimmed V and J ends, which lost 7 bases and 3 bases, there was a span of 20 bases. CDR3 nucleotide sequence: TGTGCCAGCGGCCCCGGGCTCGGCTGCTTCTACGAGCAGTACTTC. This sequence encodes CASGPGLGCFYEQYF.

This clonotype has more than one count but fewer than ten. This chain connects TRBV7-2 to TRBJ2-5, with a tentative D call TRBD2 (6 bases). CDR3 length: 13 residues. Germline V gives CDR1 SGHTA, CDR2 FQGNSA. Deletions cut 4 bases from V and 7 bases from J, with 13 bases between. CDR3 DNA sequence: TGTGCCAGCAGCTCCACGGGGGTCGGGACCCAGTACTTC. It specifies CASSSTGVGTQYF.

V and J are TRBV28 and TRBJ1-2; D remains unclear. Trimming took 6 bases from V and 5 from J, leaving 16 bases between them. Germline V gives CDR1 MDHEN, CDR2 SYDVKM. The CDR3 consists of 14 residues. In nucleotides, the CDR3 is TGTGCCAGCAGGCCACCTCTATCAGAATATGGCTACACCTTC. As protein: CASRPPLSEYGYTF.

This clonotype showed up many times. The chain recombines TRBV7-2 with TRBJ2-7, with TRBD2 matching over 11 bases. The CDR3 has 13 amino acids. Germline V gives CDR1 SGHTA, CDR2 FQGNSA. V trimming: 8 bases; J trimming: 4 bases; junction bases outside the gene matches: 4. The CDR3 region is CASGLAGGYEQYV. The CDR3, as DNA: TGTGCCAGCGGGCTAGCGGGGGGATACGAGCAGTACGTC.

The gene calls are TRBV7-3 and TRBJ2-3; weak D call: TRBD2 (6 bases). CDR3 length: 17 residues. Germline assignment: CDR1 SGHTA and CDR2 FQGTGA. Trimming shortened V by 0 bases and J by 4 bases, and 17 bases separated the two germline ends. The CDR3 loop is CASSLTRRGLAADTQYF. For the CDR3, the DNA is TGTGCCAGCAGCTTAACTAGGCGGGGCCTAGCCGCAGATACGCAGTATTTT.

The table lists this clonotype with many counts. The V call is TRBV7-2, the J call TRBJ2-5; D is possibly TRBD1 (5 bases). CDR3 length equals 13 residues. The ends were cut back, 4 bases at V and 7 bases at J, with 13 bases in the middle. CDR1 is SGHTA and CDR2 is FQGNSA in the germline V gene. This CDR3 is CASSSSSTGTQYF. The CDR3, as DNA: TGTGCCAGCAGCTCCTCCTCCACAGGGACCCAGTACTTC.

This clonotype was picked up a small number of times. V is TRBV9 and J is TRBJ2-3; possible D gene TRBD2, 6 bases. The CDR3 length is 15 residues. Between the trimmed V and J ends, which lost 4 bases and 0 bases, there was a span of 12 bases. Looked up from germline, CDR1 is SGDLS and CDR2 is YYNGEE. The CDR3 spells CASSFAGTSTDTQYF. For the CDR3, the DNA is TGTGCCAGCAGCTTCGCCGGGACTAGCACAGATACGCAGTATTTT.

The V gene is TRBV20-1, the J gene TRBJ2-3, with D maybe TRBD2 (6 bases). The CDR3 extends over 14 amino acids. V dropped 6 bases and J dropped 2 bases, with 15 bases sitting between them. CDR1 is DFQATT, CDR2 SNEGSKA, per germline (reference sequence). CDR3 amino acids: CSATAGLPTDTQYF. Written as DNA, the CDR3 is TGCAGTGCAACGGCGGGACTTCCCACAGATACGCAGTATTTT.

This rearrangement joins TRBV12-3 or TRBV12-4 to TRBJ1-5, with D tentatively TRBD1 (6 bases). V lost 10 bases and J 7 bases, leaving 32 bases between the germline ends. This CDR3 is 18 amino acids long. CDR3 in amino acids: CAISTKLHRVRRPQPQHF. For the CDR3, the DNA is TGTGCCATCAGCACCAAATTACACAGGGTTCGTCGTCCCCAGCCCCAGCATTTT.

This clonotype turned up a few times. The gene calls are TRBV20-1 and TRBJ1-1, with D maybe TRBD1 (6 bases). This CDR3 spans 12 amino acids. Germline V gene sequence: CDR1 DFQATT, CDR2 SNEGSKA (reference sequence). Trimming cost V 6 bases and J 4 bases, with 12 bases left between them. As DNA, the CDR3 is TGCAGTGCCAGGGGCAGGGCCACTGAAGCTTTCTTT. Amino acids: CSARGRATEAFF.